This entry concerns a single T cell receptor (beta chain). Its specificity is unknown. This sample is drawn from a study of T cells in localized non-small cell lung cancer. General study points: Higher adjacent-lung clonality was associated with shorter survival. When the top 100 tumor clones were examined, a median 57 of them also appeared in the adjacent lung, which was paired and uninvolved. Peak T cell clonality was found in uninvolved adjacent lung, exceeding tumor.

CDR3 length: 12 residues. Sequenced by immunoSEQ multiplex PCR; TCRdb stores in-frame clones only, minus some. The data contain around 50,000 clones, more than 85% of them singletons. The TCR originated in a man aged 35 to 69 with stage II lung adenocarcinoma. The source was PBMCs, collected before any cancer treatment. J is TRBJ2-1 and V is TRBV21-1; the D call of TRBD2 is as the table states it, not checked on the DNA. TRBV21-1 is marked as a pseudogene. The CDR3 DNA reads as TGTGCCCCTAGCGATGGCGACAATGAGCAGTTCTTC. It yields the protein CAPSDGDNEQFF.